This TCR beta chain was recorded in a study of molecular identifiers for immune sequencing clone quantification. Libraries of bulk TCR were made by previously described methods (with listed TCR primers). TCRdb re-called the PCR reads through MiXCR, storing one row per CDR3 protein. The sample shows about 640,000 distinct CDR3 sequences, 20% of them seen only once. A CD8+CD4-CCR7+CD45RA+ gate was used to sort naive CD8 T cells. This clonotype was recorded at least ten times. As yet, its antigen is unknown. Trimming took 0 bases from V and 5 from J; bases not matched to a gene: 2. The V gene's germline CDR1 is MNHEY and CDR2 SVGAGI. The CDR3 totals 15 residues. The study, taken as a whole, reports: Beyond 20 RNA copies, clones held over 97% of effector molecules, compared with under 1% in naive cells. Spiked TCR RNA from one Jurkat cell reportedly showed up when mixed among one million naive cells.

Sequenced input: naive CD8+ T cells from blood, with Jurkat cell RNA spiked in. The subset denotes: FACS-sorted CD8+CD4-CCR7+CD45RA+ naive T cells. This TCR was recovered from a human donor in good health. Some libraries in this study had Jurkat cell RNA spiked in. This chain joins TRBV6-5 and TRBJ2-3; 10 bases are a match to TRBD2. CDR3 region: CASSYSAGGLDTQYF. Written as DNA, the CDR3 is TGTGCCAGCAGTTACTCAGCGGGAGGGTTAGATACGCAGTATTTT.